A single sample is the source of the 22 T cell receptor beta chains below, sequenced in a study of B cell selection in AIRE deficiency. The repertoire was sequenced with immunoSEQ multiplex PCR; TCRdb's copy has only in-frame clones and lacks some. This sample has tens of thousands of clones, with about nine tenths found just once. Sorted regulatory T cells were CD4-positive, CD25-high and CD127-low or negative. Source material: CD4+CD25+ Tregs sorted from PBMCs. The receptor source for this set is a human donor in good health.

This chain uses TRBV5-1 with TRBJ1-3; no definite D call. The CDR3 contains 14 residues. The V gene lost 0 bases and the J gene lost 4 bases, with 8 bases spanning the gap. The V gene's germline CDR1 is SGHRS and CDR2 YFSETQ. The DNA for the CDR3 is TGCGCCAGCAGCTTGGAAGGGTCGGGAAACACCATATATTTT. Residues: CASSLEGSGNTIYF.

The V and J genes are TRBV7-6 and TRBJ2-2; 8 bases are shared with TRBD2. J was trimmed by 0 bases and V by 6 bases; bases with no gene match: 3. Germline lookup yields CDR1 SGHVS and CDR2 FNYEAQ. The CDR3 is 15 residues long. The CDR3 sequence is CASSQAGANTGELFF. CDR3 DNA sequence: TGTGCCAGCAGTCAAGCGGGGGCGAACACCGGGGAGCTGTTTTTT.

The V and J genes are TRBV5-4 and TRBJ2-7, with TRBD1 matching 7 bases. CDR1 and CDR2 (germline): SGHNT, YYREEE (reference sequence). Trimming took 1 base from V and 5 from J; bases not matched to a gene: 12. This CDR3 has 16 amino acids. The CDR3 loop is CASSLMGAGGFNEQYF. CDR3 nucleotides: TGTGCCAGCAGCTTGATGGGGGCAGGGGGTTTCAACGAGCAGTACTTC.

This chain links TRBV30 with TRBJ1-2, with D possibly being TRBD1 (6 bases). Germline CDR1 GTSNPN, CDR2 SVGIG (reference sequence). The CDR3 is made up of 14 amino acids. V lost 4 bases and J 8 bases, leaving 20 bases between the germline ends. Here the CDR3 DNA reads TGTGCCTGGAAATGGCCCAGGGGCGTTTACGGCTACACCTTC. Encoded protein: CAWKWPRGVYGYTF.

V gene TRBV10-3 combines with J gene TRBJ1-5, with D possibly TRBD1 on 6 matching bases. CDR1 and CDR2 (germline): ENHRY, SYGVKD. This CDR3 is 14 amino acids long. V was pared by 6 bases and J by 3 bases, with 12 bases between. CDR3 in amino acids: CAIRPTGPNQPQHF. DNA of the CDR3: TGTGCCATCAGACCGACAGGCCCCAATCAGCCCCAGCATTTT.

This clone has just one count. This chain links TRBV7-3 with TRBJ2-7, with 9 bases aligning to TRBD1. V lost 9 bases, J lost 3 bases, and 3 bases stayed unmatched. Germline V gene lookup returns CDR1 SGHTA and CDR2 FQGTGA. There are 12 residues in the CDR3. The CDR3 nucleotides read TGTGCCAGGGAGACAGGGGGCTACGAGCAGTACTTC. This translates into CARETGGYEQYF.

This sequence joins TRBV7-2 and TRBJ2-5; 8 nucleotides line up with TRBD1. V trimming: 0 bases; J trimming: 4 bases; junction bases outside the gene matches: 7. Germline loops: CDR1 SGHTA, CDR2 FQGNSA. This CDR3 is 16 amino acids long. DNA of the CDR3: TGTGCCAGCAGCTTAGCGCGGCAGGGGGCACGAGAGACCCAGTACTTC. This translates into CASSLARQGARETQYF.

The V call is TRBV10-1, the J call TRBJ2-7; 10 bases are shared with TRBD2. The J segment lost 6 bases and the V segment lost 0 bases, leaving 11 bases of the junction unmatched. From germline, CDR1 is WNHNN and CDR2 SYGVQD (reference sequence). This CDR3 has 17 residues. CDR3 DNA sequence: TGCGCCAGCAGTGAGTCGAGCGGGAGGGCCCTCCGGGGCGAGCAGTACTTC. Translation gives CASSESSGRALRGEQYF.

This clone was picked up a small number of times. The genes are TRBV5-6 and TRBJ2-1; 11 positions match TRBD1. This CDR3 spans 15 amino acids. V lost 0 bases and J lost 4; bases outside the gene matches: 0. CDR1 and CDR2 from the germline V gene are SGHDT and YYEEEE. The CDR3 nucleotides read TGTGCCAGCAGCTTGGGGGACAGGGGGTACAATGAGCAGTTCTTC. Translation gives CASSLGDRGYNEQFF.

This chain joins TRBV7-8 and TRBJ1-6; 8 nucleotides line up with TRBD1. Germline-derived CDR1 and CDR2 are SGHVS and FQNEAQ. The V and J ends lost 5 bases and 10 bases, in that order; junction bases with no gene match: 16. CDR3 length: 17 residues. This CDR3 reads CASSPLTGVYSESPLHF. Written as DNA, the CDR3 is TGTGCCAGCAGCCCGCTGACAGGGGTCTACTCTGAATCACCCCTCCACTTT.

This clone was detected only once. The chain combines TRBV10-1 with TRBJ2-3, with D perhaps matching TRBD2 (5 bases). Trimming shortened V by 5 bases and J by 3 bases, and 15 bases separated the two germline ends. This CDR3 has 15 amino acids. Germline lookup yields CDR1 WNHNN and CDR2 SYGVQD (reference sequence). CDR3 DNA sequence: TGCGCCAGCAGTCCTCTAGTTCCGGGGACAGATACGCAGTATTTT. It yields the protein CASSPLVPGTDTQYF.

This chain links TRBV7-2 with TRBJ2-1, with D possibly being TRBD2 (6 bases). Germline assignment: CDR1 SGHTA and CDR2 FQGNSA. The V end lost 0 bases, the J end lost 8 bases, and 17 bases lay between the germline ends. This CDR3 is built from 16 residues. This chain's CDR3 is CASSLAASVLSYEQFF. CDR3 DNA sequence: TGTGCCAGCAGCTTAGCAGCTAGCGTCCTTTCGTATGAGCAGTTCTTC. Variable domain in full (rest from reference TRBV7-2 and TRBJ2-1): GAGVSQSPSNKVTEKGKDVELRCDPISGHTALYWYRQSLGQGLEFLIYFQGNSAPDKSGLPSDRFSAERTGGSVSTLTIQRTQQEDSAVYLCASSLAASVLSYEQFFGPGTRLTVL.

The chain carries TRBV6-5 and TRBJ2-7; 7 positions match TRBD1. The CDR3 totals 14 residues. Trimming at V came to 1 base and at J to 3 bases, leaving 3 bases not matched to a gene. Germline CDR1 reads MNHEY; CDR2 reads SVGAGI. As DNA, the CDR3 is TGTGCCAGCAGTTACTGGACAGGCGTCTACGAGCAGTACTTC. This gives the protein CASSYWTGVYEQYF.

This clone was recorded once. The chain uses TRBV23-1 and TRBJ1-3; D uncertain. TRBV23-1 is placed among ORFs of uncertain function. This CDR3 is 14 amino acids long. Between the trimmed V and J ends, which lost 7 bases and 5 bases, there was a span of 15 bases. Here the CDR3 DNA reads TGCGCCAGCACCTGGGCGGGCCTAAGAAACACCATATATTTT. It specifies CASTWAGLRNTIYF.

The V call is TRBV5-4, the J call TRBJ2-1; 9 nucleotides match TRBD2. CDR1 and CDR2 (germline): SGHNT, YYREEE (reference sequence). The V segment lost 2 bases and the J segment 4 bases; nucleotides outside the gene matches: 4. The CDR3 has 15 residues. CDR3 amino acids: CASSFSGGHYNEQFF. As DNA, the CDR3 is TGTGCCAGCAGCTTTAGCGGGGGTCATTACAATGAGCAGTTCTTC.

This clone was recorded once. The chain joins TRBV7-2 to TRBJ1-5; maybe TRBD1 (5 bases). The V gene's germline CDR1 is SGHTA and CDR2 FQGNSA. There are 14 residues in the CDR3. Trimming removed 2 bases at V and 8 bases at J, with 13 bases between. The CDR3 nucleotides are TGTGCCAGCAGCTTAAGGCGGGCGGGGGAGCCCCAGCATTTT. This codes for CASSLRRAGEPQHF.

The chain employs TRBV10-3 and TRBJ1-2; tentative D call: TRBD1 (6 bases). CDR3 size: 16 residues. Per the germline V gene, CDR1 is ENHRY and CDR2 is SYGVKD. The V end lost 5 bases, the J end lost 2 bases, and 18 bases lay between the germline ends. The CDR3 loop reads CAISRNRDTINYGYTF. The CDR3 nucleotides read TGTGCCATCAGTAGGAACCGGGACACCATCAACTATGGCTACACCTTC.

The chain combines TRBV6-1 with TRBJ2-5, with D possibly matching TRBD2 (6 bases). The CDR3 extends over 16 amino acids. V was trimmed by 4 bases and J by 5 bases, leaving 20 bases between them. Per germline, CDR1 MNHNS and CDR2 SASEGT. The DNA of the CDR3 is TGTGCCAGCAGTGCATGGGGGAGCGGGCATAGGGAGACCCAGTACTTC. As protein: CASSAWGSGHRETQYF.

J is TRBJ2-2 and V is TRBV5-1; 7 positions match TRBD1. The CDR3 contains 15 residues. Germline V gene sequence: CDR1 SGHRS, CDR2 YFSETQ. Germline trimming cut 0 bases from V and 7 bases from J; bases unmatched to any gene: 6. The CDR3 region has the DNA TGCGCCAGCAGCTTGGATAGGGGGCATGGCGGGGAGCTGTTTTTT. This encodes CASSLDRGHGGELFF.

The chain has TRBV6-5 and TRBJ1-6; no clear D gene. The ends were cut back, 5 bases at V and 10 bases at J, with 12 bases in the middle. The CDR3 consists of 13 residues. Germline V CDR1 and CDR2: MNHEY, SVGAGI. Written as DNA, the CDR3 is TGTGCCAGCAGTCCCTCCCACCGATCACCCCTCCACTTT. Protein sequence: CASSPSHRSPLHF.

The chain carries TRBV6-1 and TRBJ1-5; D is uncertain. CDR1 is MNHNS and CDR2 is SASEGT in the germline V gene. Trimming pared 4 bases from V and 0 bases from J, leaving 16 bases between. The CDR3 consists of 17 residues. The CDR3: CASSGREGIHSNQPQHF. The CDR3 coding sequence is TGTGCCAGCAGTGGCCGTGAGGGAATTCATAGCAATCAGCCCCAGCATTTT.

The V call is TRBV5-4, the J call TRBJ2-1; unclear D gene. V lost 1 base and J lost 5, with 7 bases in between. The CDR3 extends over 13 amino acids. Per the germline V gene, CDR1 is SGHNT and CDR2 is YYREEE (reference sequence). The chain's CDR3 is CASSLPGDNEQFF. CDR3 sequence (DNA): TGTGCCAGCAGCTTGCCCGGAGACAATGAGCAGTTCTTC.